This is a list of T cell receptor gamma chains from one sample in a study of gammadelta T cells in human blood. TCRdb re-processed the RT-PCR reads using CATT. The sample carries about 500 gamma-chain clones, 3.4% recorded once. Sequencing was carried out using non-Vgamma9Vdelta2 gamma-delta T cells from adult blood. These receptors all come from a human donor. The CDR3 runs from the conserved cysteine through the conserved F or W. Only some rows state a clone size, as once, few, many or a class for expanded clones.

j_call clone_size v_call cdr3_nt cdr3_aa
TRGJP2 few TRGV3 TGTGCCACCTGGGACCGGACTTGGGACGTTAGTGATTGGATCAAGACGTTT CATWDRTWDVSDWIKTF
TRGJ1/TRGJ2 large TRGV3 TGTGCCACCTGGGACAGGCACGGGAAACTCTTT CATWDRHGKLF
TRGJ1/TRGJ2 large TRGV5P TGTGCCACCTGGGGCAGTCAACGCGGGAAACTCTTT CATWGSQRGKLF
TRGJ1/TRGJ2 medium-sized TRGV9 TGTGCCTTGTGGGAGGTGAGGGGGGTAGGGTATAAGAAACTCTTT CALWEVRGVGYKKLF
TRGJ1/TRGJ2 medium-sized TRGV2 TGTGCCACCTGGGACGGGGCGTCGGTTCCGTATAAGAAACTCTTT CATWDGASVPYKKLF
TRGJ1/TRGJ2 large TRGV4 TGTGCCACCTGGGATGGAAATAAGAAACTCTTT CATWDGNKKLF
TRGJP1 large TRGV8 TGTGCCACCTGGGACCATACCACTGGTTGGTTCAAGATATTT CATWDHTTGWFKIF
TRGJ1/TRGJ2 large TRGV9 TGTGCCTTGTGGGAGGGTTATTATAAGAAACTCTTT CALWEGYYKKLF
TRGJP2 large TRGV3 TGTGCCACCTGGGACTTCGGGAGGAGTGATTGGATCAAGACGTTT CATWDFGRSDWIKTF
TRGJ1/TRGJ2 NA TRGV2 TGTGCCACCTGGGACCCAACCTTCGATTGGAAACTCTTT CATWDPTFDWKLF
TRGJ1/TRGJ2 large TRGV4 TGTGCCACCTGGGATGGTTACTATAAGAAACTCTTT CATWDGYYKKLF
TRGJ1/TRGJ2 few TRGV2 TGTGCCACCTGGGACGCTTCGAATTATTATAAGAAACTCTTT CATWDASNYYKKLF
TRGJ1/TRGJ2 few TRGV4 TGTGCCACCTGGGACTCCGAGTGGGTTTATAAGAAACTCTTT CATWDSEWVYKKLF
TRGJP2 medium-sized TRGV2 TGTGCCACCTACTATAGTAGTGATTGGATCAAGACGTTT CATYYSSDWIKTF
TRGJ1/TRGJ2 large TRGV9 TGTGCCTTGTGGAAGAATTATTATAAGAAACTCTTT CALWKNYYKKLF
TRGJ1/TRGJ2 few TRGV3 TGTGCCACCTGGGACAGGGGTTATAAGAAACTCTTT CATWDRGYKKLF
TRGJ1/TRGJ2 large TRGV2 TGTGCCACCTGGGACGGGCTGTTTTATTATAAGAAACTCTTT CATWDGLFYYKKLF
TRGJ1/TRGJ2 large TRGV2 TGTGCCACCTGGGACGCCACCCATTATAAGAAACTCTTT CATWDATHYKKLF